The 22 T cell receptor beta chains below all came from one sample that was sequenced in a study of PD-1 blockade in classical Hodgkin lymphoma (dated by TCRdb to 2019 to 2021). Library preparation employed the immunoSEQ multiplex PCR assay. The immuneACCESS repertoire file appears here via TCRdb, limited to in-frame rearrangements. These files lack a portion of the clones; in checked studies, under half of the deficit traces to unresolved V genes, and the cause of the others is not known. A total of around 42,000 clones appear in this sample, 60% to 75% of them only once. The ten top clones hold about 3% of the sample. What this sample's time point label stands for: cycle 1 day 1 (C1D1), immediately before nivolumab initiation. Relapse after autologous stem cell transplantation had occurred in all trial patients, and cohorts A, B and C were distinguished by prior brentuximab vedotin exposure. Material: peripheral blood mononuclear cells (PBMCs), obtained at baseline. Receptors were obtained from a human donor with classical Hodgkin lymphoma.

The chain joins TRBV4-3 to TRBJ2-1; no clear D. The CDR3 loop spans 14 amino acids. The germline V gene encodes CDR1 LGHNA and CDR2 YSLEER. V gave up 1 base and J gave up 1 base, with 5 bases separating them. CDR3 DNA: TGCGCCAGCAGCCAAGTCGAGTCCTACAATGAGCAGTTCTTC. The encoded protein is CASSQVESYNEQFF.

The chain links TRBV28 to TRBJ2-2; 9 nucleotides match TRBD1. Germline V gene lookup returns CDR1 MDHEN and CDR2 SYDVKM. The CDR3 totals 14 residues. The V gene end was trimmed by 6 bases and the J gene end by 7 bases; junction bases not matched to a gene: 6. The CDR3 coding sequence is TGTGCCAGCAGCAGCGGACAGGGGTTCGGGGAGCTGTTTTTT. Protein product: CASSSGQGFGELFF.

The V and J genes are TRBV7-2 and TRBJ2-3, with D perhaps matching TRBD1 (6 bases). The CDR3 contains 18 residues. The V end lost 1 base, the J end lost 2 bases, and 19 bases lay between the germline ends. Looked up from germline, CDR1 is SGHTA and CDR2 is FQGNSA. The CDR3 DNA reads TGTGCCAGCAGCTTAGACGTGACAGGCAGGTTGGACACAGATACGCAGTATTTT. Translated: CASSLDVTGRLDTDTQYF.

The rearrangement links TRBV5-6 to TRBJ2-7; a possible D gene is TRBD1 (5 bases). This CDR3 spans 13 amino acids. Germline-derived CDR1 and CDR2 are SGHDT and YYEEEE. V lost 0 bases, J lost 3 bases, and 7 bases lay in between. CDR3 amino acids: CASSLEGVYEQYF. CDR3 nucleotides: TGTGCCAGCAGCTTGGAAGGGGTCTACGAGCAGTACTTC.

The chain uses TRBV14 and TRBJ2-3; 14 bases align to TRBD2. Trimming took 4 bases from V and 3 from J; bases not matched to a gene: 9. Germline assignment: CDR1 SGHDN and CDR2 FVKESK. This CDR3 contains 18 residues. The CDR3 reads CASSRWTSGGQRTDTQYF. CDR3 DNA: TGTGCCAGCAGCCGATGGACTAGCGGGGGGCAGAGGACAGATACGCAGTATTTT.

V gene TRBV4-3 combines with J gene TRBJ2-7; maybe TRBD2 (5 bases). Germline values: CDR1 LGHNA, CDR2 YSLEER. With 0 bases removed from V and 0 bases from J, the gap between germline ends came to 6 bases. The CDR3 has 14 amino acids. The CDR3 coding sequence is TGCGCCAGCAGCCAAGATACTAGCTCCTACGAGCAGTACTTC. Its protein product is CASSQDTSSYEQYF.

V gene TRBV28 combines with J gene TRBJ2-5, with 9 bases lining up with TRBD2. The CDR3 extends over 15 amino acids. Germline V gene sequence: CDR1 MDHEN, CDR2 SYDVKM. V was clipped by 1 base and J by 5 bases; unmatched bases: 5. CDR3 amino acids: CASSLYGAGGETQYF. CDR3 DNA: TGTGCCAGCAGTTTATACGGGGCGGGAGGGGAGACCCAGTACTTC.

The rearrangement uses TRBV28 and TRBJ1-5; D gene ambiguous. The CDR3 runs 14 residues. V lost 4 bases, J lost 1 base, and 8 bases lay in between. Germline-derived CDR1 and CDR2 are MDHEN and SYDVKM. The CDR3 DNA sequence: TGTGCCAGCAGTTCGGATTCGAGCAATCAGCCCCAGCATTTT. This sequence encodes CASSSDSSNQPQHF.

This clone has only one observation. The gene calls are TRBV7-9 and TRBJ2-1; 10 bases align to TRBD2. The V gene end was trimmed by 8 bases and the J gene end by 2 bases; junction bases not matched to a gene: 3. CDR3 length: 14 residues. Germline assignment: CDR1 SEHNR and CDR2 FQNEAQ (reference sequence). CDR3 loop: CASSAGGTYNEQFF. The CDR3 DNA sequence: TGTGCCAGCTCAGCGGGGGGGACCTACAATGAGCAGTTCTTC.

Here the CDR3 DNA reads TGTGCCAGCAGTCCCAAACAGGTGGACGAGCAGTACTTC. Residues: CASSPKQVDEQYF. This sequence joins TRBV9 and TRBJ2-7, with D perhaps TRBD1 (5 bases). The CDR3 has 13 amino acids. The V end was cut by 5 bases, the J end by 5 bases, with 14 bases between. Germline V gives CDR1 SGDLS, CDR2 YYNGEE.

The rearrangement links TRBV28 to TRBJ2-1; 9 bases align to TRBD2. The CDR3 spans 16 residues. The germline V gene has CDR1 MDHEN and CDR2 SYDVKM. Unmatched junction bases numbered 16, after V lost 7 bases and J lost 9 bases. CDR3 residues: CASIQGLAGPLSEQFF. The CDR3 DNA sequence: TGTGCCAGCATCCAGGGGCTAGCGGGACCCCTTTCTGAGCAGTTCTTC.

The gene calls are TRBV9 and TRBJ2-1; 8 bases match TRBD1. This CDR3 comprises 15 residues. V shed 4 bases, J shed 6 bases, and the junction held 9 bases outside the gene matches. CDR1 is SGDLS, CDR2 YYNGEE, per germline. CDR3 DNA sequence: TGTGCCAGCAGCCCCACCACCGGGACAGGCAATGAGCAGTTCTTC. Its translation is CASSPTTGTGNEQFF. The full variable domain, its missing parts supplied by reference TRBV9 and TRBJ2-1, is DSGVTQTPKHLITATGQRVTLRCSPRSGDLSVYWYQQSLDQGLQFLIQYYNGEERAKGNILERFSAQQFPDLHSELNLSSLELGDSALYFCASSPTTGTGNEQFFGPGTRLTVL.

The rearrangement joins TRBV5-1 to TRBJ2-7, with D perhaps being TRBD1 or TRBD2 (5 bases each). Germline lookup yields CDR1 SGHRS and CDR2 YFSETQ. Trimming took off 5 bases at V and 7 bases at J, with 13 bases between the two ends. The CDR3 has 12 amino acids. CDR3 sequence reads: CASSRGTREQYF. The CDR3 DNA follows: TGCGCCAGCAGTCGTGGGACGAGGGAGCAGTACTTC.

The J gene is TRBJ2-1, the V gene TRBV14; tentative D call: TRBD1 (5 bases). Germline loops: CDR1 SGHDN, CDR2 FVKESK. The CDR3 is 12 residues long. V gave up 1 base and J gave up 12 bases, with 10 bases separating them. DNA of the CDR3: TGTGCCAGCAGCCAAGGGGGCTATGGGCAGTTCTTC. As protein: CASSQGGYGQFF.

This chain joins TRBV9 and TRBJ2-5, with TRBD2 matching 7 bases. The CDR3 runs 15 residues. CDR1 and CDR2 (germline): SGDLS, YYNGEE. V lost 3 bases, J lost 5 bases, and 10 bases stayed unmatched. CDR3 in amino acids: CASSETSLHGETQYF. The CDR3, as DNA: TGTGCCAGCAGCGAGACTAGCCTGCACGGGGAGACCCAGTACTTC.

The chain links TRBV2 to TRBJ2-7; D unclear. Germline CDR1 reads SNHLY; CDR2 reads FYNNEI. This CDR3 is 12 amino acids long. V gave up 9 bases and J gave up 0 bases, with 9 bases separating them. CDR3 sequence (DNA): TGTGCCAGTCGCATGAGCTCCTACGAGCAGTACTTC. Encoded protein: CASRMSSYEQYF.

The rearrangement joins TRBV5-4 to TRBJ2-7, with TRBD2 matching over 12 bases. V shed 2 bases and J 11 bases; nucleotides not matched to a gene: 11. In germline, CDR1 is SGHNT, CDR2 YYREEE (reference sequence). The CDR3 is 15 amino acids. The CDR3 loop is CASSFAGTSGFEEYF. The CDR3 nucleotides are TGTGCCAGCAGCTTCGCCGGGACTAGCGGGTTCGAAGAGTACTTC.

V is TRBV18 and J is TRBJ2-1; weak D call: TRBD2 (5 bases). Germline lookup yields CDR1 KGHSH and CDR2 LQKENI. Trimming took 3 bases from V and 5 from J, leaving 11 bases between them. The CDR3 runs 14 residues. The CDR3 here is CASSPLDGDNEQFF. DNA of the CDR3: TGTGCCAGCTCACCTCTTGACGGGGACAATGAGCAGTTCTTC.

This clone was found a few times. The V call is TRBV5-4, the J call TRBJ2-1, with 9 bases fitting TRBD2. The germline gives CDR1 SGHNT, CDR2 YYREEE (reference sequence). The ends lost 1 base at V and 0 bases at J; junction bases unmatched: 8. CDR3 length: 18 amino acids. The CDR3 coding sequence is TGTGCCAGCAGCTTGAAGCTAGCGGGAAAGGCCTCCTACAATGAGCAGTTCTTC. Translation: CASSLKLAGKASYNEQFF.

J is TRBJ1-2 and V is TRBV27; a possible D gene is TRBD1 (5 bases). The V gene's germline CDR1 is MNHEY and CDR2 SMNVEV (reference sequence). V was clipped by 3 bases and J by 4 bases, with 9 bases between them. The CDR3 is 13 amino acids. CDR3 coding DNA: TGTGCCAGCAGTTTCAGGGATTTCTATGGCTACACCTTC. Its translation is CASSFRDFYGYTF.

V gene TRBV28 combines with J gene TRBJ2-7, with D possibly matching TRBD2 (6 bases). CDR1 is MDHEN and CDR2 is SYDVKM in the germline V gene. Trimming left V 6 bases short and J 0 bases short, with 18 bases between. This CDR3 comprises 16 residues. The CDR3 sequence is CASSPRDSVRSYEQYF. The CDR3 nucleotides are TGTGCCAGCAGCCCCCGGGACTCGGTTCGCTCCTACGAGCAGTACTTC.

This clone came up a few times. The chain combines TRBV27 with TRBJ2-7; a possible D gene is TRBD1 (6 bases). The CDR3 length is 14 residues. In germline, CDR1 is MNHEY, CDR2 SMNVEV (reference sequence). Deletions cut 5 bases from V and 5 bases from J, with 16 bases between. The CDR3 DNA sequence: TGTGCCAGCAGTGCTCAGGGGTGGGGAAACGAGCAGTACTTC. It codes for CASSAQGWGNEQYF.